The sequence of this T cell receptor (beta chain) was determined in a study of blood T cell repertoires in COVID-19. Study as a whole: Spain, Italy and the United States supplied samples that represented acute and convalescent COVID-19.

The CDR3 is 14 residues long. V lost 9 bases and J lost 0, with 11 bases in between. Germline CDR1 WNHNN, CDR2 SYGVQD (reference sequence). Clones were read by immunoSEQ multiplex PCR, and TCRdb kept only the in-frame ones, dropping some. The table shows under 300,000 clones, with about nine tenths occurring only once. The J gene is TRBJ1-4, the V gene TRBV10-1; the D gene is possibly TRBD1 (6 bases). What was sequenced was PBMCs or T cells enriched from blood (not recorded which). The TCR comes from a woman aged 18-30 years who had recovered from COVID-19. The CDR3 reads CARGANATNEKLFF. In DNA, the CDR3 is TGCGCCAGGGGGGCTAATGCAACTAATGAAAAACTGTTTTTT.